This entry is about one T cell receptor (beta chain). There is no known antigen for this receptor. The sample holds no much larger clone one base away, and base qualities are not on file. V has 1 base trimmed and J has 4 bases trimmed; junction bases matching no gene number 1. CDR1 and CDR2 are drawn from the germline V gene (reference sequence): WNHNN, SYGVQD. The CDR3 covers 14 residues, taking in both the cysteine and the phenylalanine. Only CDR3 DNA remains: 42 bases, in frame from the first base. These data originate in a study of cytomegalovirus exposure and HLA in healthy donors listed by TCRdb under 2017. Describing the broader study: An earlier analysis of some 600 of the donors reported about 280 Gb of sequence data and about 120 million unique TCR beta sequences obtained from about 180 million T cells. About 300 gigabases of sequencing data and around 85 million unique TCR sequences made up an early release that covered about 640 HLA-typed donors. Of the roughly 400 genotyped donors, 75% to 85% were placed in the genetic ancestry cluster associated with self-reported Caucasian donors. The study aimed to test whether signatures of past pathogen exposure could be identified by cataloging public T cell receptors. The study used immunosequencing to profile the T cell repertoires of approximately 640 subjects and linked those repertoires to cytomegalovirus serostatus. A separate validation cohort of roughly 130 different subjects was used in addition to the 666-subject first cohort. To predict cytomegalovirus infection status, the study brought together high-throughput TCR immunosequencing, statistical association of individual TCRs with disease status, and machine learning. In a later analysis, previously published TCR beta repertoires from fewer than 750 donors were re-analyzed and high-resolution HLA genotyping was added so that TCR occurrence patterns could be studied. Rather than using new phenotypic data, the later analysis identified candidate immune exposures from TCR beta sequences and from how often those sequences occurred across donors. To decide whether each TCR beta V gene segment behaved as functional or pseudogenic, an earlier analysis of some 600 of the donors relied on high-throughput TCR beta sequencing. Donor age, sex, ethnicity and CMV serostatus were compiled alongside the repertoire data. In a later genetic analysis, genome-wide SNP genotypes for about three fifths of the 666 donors were used, and that subset was treated as a discovery cohort. All discovery cohort repertoires had been generated on a single sequencing platform. HLA typing included class I and class II loci at four-digit resolution. The number of typed donors differed by locus: roughly 620-630 for A, B, C, DRB1 and DQB1; approximately 540 for DQA1; 606 for DPA1; and 450 to 480 for DPB1. Four or five DR-DQ haplotypes were handled as single units for association and clustering, since linkage in the cohort was strong. Among about 410 genotyped donors of the cohort, an average of around 240,000 unique TCR beta nucleotide sequences was sequenced per donor, of which roughly 17% were non-productive.

The cohort comprised fewer than 750 healthy bone marrow donors. At the time of sampling, every cohort member was nominally healthy, though immune exposures that went unrecorded were likely present. CMV serostatus was recorded as positive for some 300 and negative for 352 of the 666 cohort members, whereas no CMV serostatus was recorded for the donor in question. A peripheral blood sample was collected from each donor, and TCR beta sequencing was performed on peripheral blood mononuclear cells. Genomic DNA extraction from the blood cell samples was performed with the Qiagen DNeasy Blood Extraction Kit. Libraries came from the immunoSEQ multiplex PCR assay. For the multiplex PCR, a mixture combining 60 forward primers for TCR Vbeta segments and 13 reverse primers for TCR Jbeta segments was used. The CDR3 region of rearranged TCR beta genes was amplified from genomic DNA with a multiplex PCR assay. The amplified TCR beta libraries were sequenced on the Illumina HiSeq System as 87-base-pair reads. Regarding the original processing steps: A later analysis counted approximately 76 million unique TCR beta chains across the approximately 700 repertoires, and 10 million to 11 million of these chains were shared by at least two donors. Raw reads were error-corrected and collapsed into unique sequences with a nearest-neighbor algorithm that merged closely related sequences to remove PCR and sequencing errors. CDR3 sequences were aligned to IMGT reference sequences to assign V, D and J gene segments. For a sequence to be retained, at least a six-nucleotide match to both a V gene segment and a J gene segment was required. Rearrangements were called productive when the CDR3 lacked stop codons and stayed in frame with V and J; all others were non-productive. CDR3 was defined according to IMGT convention as the region running from the second conserved V-encoded cysteine to the conserved J-encoded phenylalanine. The earlier analysis of roughly 590 of the donors excluded sequences that lacked an unambiguous match to a single V gene segment. An earlier analysis of about 590 of the donors classified V segments as functional when productive rearrangements were above 56.7% and as segregating when the standard deviation between donors was above 5%. A statistical classification framework was developed to diagnose cytomegalovirus status using the catalog of TCR beta chain sequences. In a later analysis, V and J genes were assigned by comparing TCR nucleotide sequences against IMGT/GENE-DB human TR gene sequences. In a later analysis, CDR3 sequences and most-parsimonious VDJ recombination scenarios were assigned using the TCRdist pipeline. In a later analysis, each TCR beta chain was defined by its CDR3 amino acid sequence together with its V-gene family, and reads without a unique V-gene family were excluded. In a later analysis, fewer than 600 highly shared, low-generation-probability nucleotide sequences were removed to address suspected cross-contamination and a sequencing artifact. A later analysis calculated a clonal expansion index for each public chain from normalized within-repertoire ranks of inferred template counts. In a later analysis, generation probabilities were computed using a VDJ recombination model fitted to out-of-frame rearrangements, and the results were checked against IGoR. Hypergeometric tests were used in a later analysis to score TCR-TCR, TCR-HLA and TCR-CMV co-occurrence, with a repertoire-size bias correction applied to the TCR pairs. To estimate false discovery rates, a later analysis permuted the HLA or CMV assignments 20 times. A later analysis grouped co-occurring TCRs with DBSCAN, adding TCRdist sequence similarity when clustering within HLA-allele-positive subsets. Co-occurrence clustering excluded repertoires with fewer than 30,000 or more than 120,000 public chains, plus five with anomalous nucleotide sharing. TCRdb mirrors the immuneACCESS table, restricted to in-frame sequences. Some clones are absent from its copies; in checked studies, under half trace to an unresolved V gene, and the reason for the others is unknown. V and J calls and clone size are copied from that table; D and trimming were computed from the DNA. Counted in this sample were fewer than 70,000 clones; 65% to 90% of them appeared once. About 1.6% of the sample belongs to the ten largest clones.

General findings and caveats noted by the study authors: Assigning TCR associations to individual alleles was difficult when HLA alleles, especially DR and DQ, strongly co-occurred. This cohort had only TCR beta chains sequenced, and the lack of alpha or paired-chain data limited which features could be detected. Most TCR sequences were observed very rarely across donors, whereas some public TCRs were present in many individuals. According to a later analysis, parvovirus B19, influenza, CMV and Epstein-Barr virus appeared linked to several top co-occurrence clusters. Sequencing depth was assumed to be roughly uniform across donors in the presence/absence analyses, though that assumption may not hold. The authors suggested that the approach could potentially be extended to other disease states and immunological phenotypes. A later analysis associated 16,951 TCR beta sequences with specific HLA alleles at a false discovery rate of 0.05. Compared with equally common non-associated chains, HLA-associated TCR beta chains in a later analysis were more clonally expanded and had lower generation probabilities. A cluster of highly shared sequence variants was judged likely to be a technical artifact of the sequencing pipeline. Because some donors lacked HLA typing at each locus, the association tests relied only on the typed subset. In vitro tests confirmed that a few of the cytomegalovirus-associated TCR beta chains recognize cytomegalovirus antigens. V-gene and J-gene trimming of TCR beta chains was associated with a missense DCLRE1C variant in a later genetic analysis, and the association was replicated in an independent cohort. The 87-base-pair reads could not distinguish some IMGT-functional V segments, including TRBV6-2 and TRBV6-3, so those segments were excluded. A total of roughly 160 TCR beta chains were listed by the study as associated with cytomegalovirus. The classifier was reported to diagnose cytomegalovirus status with high specificity and sensitivity in both the original and validation cohorts. Correlated functional status among segregating V segments might reflect linkage disequilibrium, but an unknown experimental factor could not be ruled out. Because counts were too low, under 20 rarely observed V segments, including chromosome 9 orphons, were left out of the earlier analysis of a few hundred of the donors. An earlier analysis of around 600 of the donors showed that most TCR beta V segments appeared in productive rearrangements either about 87% or about 30% of the time, which broadly matched IMGT annotations. A later genetic analysis reported fewer N-insertions in productive TCRs among donors in an Asian-associated ancestry cluster than the roughly 720-donor mean. A later analysis found that TCR association rates varied across HLA loci, with DRB1 alleles showing the most associated TCRs and HLA-C alleles the fewest. A later analysis found that most CMV-associated TCR beta chains appeared HLA-restricted, with HLA associations seemingly driven largely by CMV exposure. A further reported finding was that TCR beta sequences accurately predicted the HLA-A and HLA-B alleles for most subjects in the first cohort. For the cohort, immune exposure information was limited to CMV serostatus.

Input material: PBMCs. The chain is encoded by TRBV10-1 joined to TRBJ2-1; the central 7 bases match TRBD1. The receptor's source is a human donor in good health. For the CDR3, the sequence is CASSELGQYNEQFF. The nucleotides read TGCGCCAGCAGTGAGTTGGGACAGTACAATGAGCAGTTCTTC.